The clone carrying this T cell receptor (beta chain) turned up a few times. The germline gives CDR1 SNHLY, CDR2 FYNNEI. CDR3 length: 15 amino acids. Trimming at V came to 4 bases and at J to 1 base, leaving 4 bases not matched to a gene. The time point denotes: pre-sensitization, week 0. This sample's treatment: therapeutic diphenylcyclopropenone sensitization with weekly scalp DPC. The sample belongs to a study of human T cells and chemical hapten exposure. The wider study: Epicutaneous patch tests delivered 0.01% DPC to the upper back, with evaluation at 6 days.

One entry per CDR3 protein results from TCRdb running MiXCR on the RACE reads. The sample records approximately 370,000 distinct CDR3 sequences, 4.5% to 5.5% being singletons. This clonotype was obtained from a woman younger than 35 with alopecia areata. Some clones in this sample may be carry-over from other donors' samples. V gene TRBV2 combines with J gene TRBJ2-3, with TRBD2 identical over 8 bases. The source was whole blood, collected in connection with sensitization to the hapten diphenylcyclopropenone (DPC). CDR3 DNA sequence: TGTGCCAGCAGTGGAGTACTAGCGGGCACAGATACGCAGTATTTT. Protein product: CASSGVLAGTDTQYF.